This passage covers 30 T cell receptor beta chains from one sample sequenced in a study of blood T cell repertoires in COVID-19. Sequencing used immunoSEQ multiplex PCR; TCRdb keeps in-frame clones, though not all of them. The sample lists about 230,000 clones, 86% occurring once. Sample: peripheral blood. The receptors here all came from a man between 45 and 60 years old with COVID-19, enrolled during active disease.

In this sample, this clone turned up a few times. This chain connects TRBV24-1 to TRBJ1-2, with TRBD1 identical over 8 bases. CDR3 size: 14 residues. The germline V gene has CDR1 KGHDR and CDR2 SFDVKD. Losses at the gene ends were 2 bases for V and 7 bases for J; bases not matched to a gene: 5. This CDR3 is CATSDSGGEPGYTF. The CDR3 DNA is TGTGCCACCAGTGATTCAGGGGGCGAACCTGGCTACACCTTC.

This clone was detected only once. This chain links TRBV18 with TRBJ2-5; the match to TRBD2 covers 10 bases. The CDR3 runs 15 residues. Trimming at V came to 5 bases and at J to 2 bases, leaving 5 bases not matched to a gene. Germline lookup yields CDR1 KGHSH and CDR2 LQKENI. In DNA, the CDR3 is TGTGCCAGCTCATCCCTAGCGGGAGAACAAGAGACCCAGTACTTC. This translates into CASSSLAGEQETQYF.

The chain uses TRBV5-1 and TRBJ2-5; TRBD2 matches 12 bases. CDR3 size: 18 residues. Germline loops: CDR1 SGHRS, CDR2 YFSETQ. The V and J ends lost 0 bases and 1 base, in that order; junction bases with no gene match: 7. The CDR3 region is CASSLAASGRASQETQYF. CDR3 coding DNA: TGCGCCAGCAGCTTGGCGGCTAGCGGGAGGGCCAGCCAAGAGACCCAGTACTTC.

The chain has TRBV6-5 and TRBJ2-2; no clear D gene. This CDR3 has 15 residues. Germline V gene data show CDR1 as MNHEY and CDR2 as SVGAGI. V lost 0 bases and J lost 4, with 9 bases in between. The chain's CDR3 is CASSYSRSFTGELFF. The CDR3 DNA follows: TGTGCCAGCAGTTACTCGCGGTCATTCACCGGGGAGCTGTTTTTT.

This rearrangement joins TRBV6-4 to TRBJ2-3; the match to TRBD2 covers 7 bases. J was trimmed by 1 base and V by 0 bases; bases with no gene match: 1. There are 15 residues in the CDR3. Germline loops: CDR1 MRHNA, CDR2 SNTAGT. The CDR3 loop reads CASSDSSGGTDTQYF. CDR3 DNA: TGTGCCAGCAGTGACTCGAGCGGGGGCACAGATACGCAGTATTTT.

The V call is TRBV29-1, the J call TRBJ2-3, with a tentative D call TRBD2 (5 bases). The V end was cut by 6 bases, the J end by 0 bases, with 10 bases between. From germline, CDR1 is SQVTM and CDR2 ANQGSEA. CDR3 size: 13 residues. The CDR3 DNA is TGCAGCGTCCAGCGGACTAGCACAGATACGCAGTATTTT. Residues: CSVQRTSTDTQYF.

The chain combines TRBV28 with TRBJ2-7; no firm D call. V shed 5 bases and J shed 3 bases, with 8 bases lying between them. This CDR3 comprises 12 residues. From germline, CDR1 is MDHEN and CDR2 SYDVKM. DNA for the CDR3: TGTGCCAGCAGTAAAATTCACTACGAGCAGTACTTC. Encoded protein: CASSKIHYEQYF.

V and J are TRBV3-1 (or the pseudogene TRBV3-2) and TRBJ2-1; D is perhaps TRBD1 (5 bases). The CDR3 has 17 residues. The V end was cut by 1 base, the J end by 0 bases, with 13 bases between. Germline V CDR1 and CDR2: LGHDT, YNNKEL (reference sequence). The CDR3 protein is CASSQGTMRSSYNEQFF. The CDR3 region has the DNA TGTGCCAGCAGCCAAGGGACAATGAGAAGCTCCTACAATGAGCAGTTCTTC.

J is TRBJ2-1 and V is TRBV7-3, with TRBD1 as a possible D gene (6 bases). The CDR3 covers 14 residues. In germline, CDR1 is SGHTA, CDR2 FQGTGA. V lost 6 bases and J lost 8, with 17 bases in between. The CDR3 coding sequence is TGTGCCAGCAGTGGACAGTTTTCGACGGATGAGCAGTTCTTC. Protein: CASSGQFSTDEQFF.

This clone was observed a single time. The V and J genes are TRBV19 and TRBJ2-6, with D possibly being TRBD1 (6 bases). The CDR3 length is 16 residues. CDR1 is LNHDA and CDR2 is SQIVND in the germline V gene (reference sequence). The V and J ends lost 8 bases and 2 bases respectively, with 16 bases between them. The CDR3 coding sequence is TGTGCCAGTTCCCCCCAACAGGGACCTGGGGCCAACGTCCTGACTTTC. Translated, it gives CASSPQQGPGANVLTF. The full variable domain, completed using reference TRBV19 and TRBJ2-6, is DGGITQSPKYLFRKEGQNVTLSCEQNLNHDAMYWYRQDPGQGLRLIYYSQIVNDFQKGDIAEGYSVSREKKESFPLTVTSAQKNPTAFYLCASSPQQGPGANVLTFGAGSRLTVL.

The genes are TRBV6-5 and TRBJ2-7, with TRBD2 as a possible D gene (5 bases). V was cut by 0 bases and J by 0 bases, with 12 bases left in between. The CDR3 is 16 residues long. Germline CDR1 and CDR2: MNHEY and SVGAGI. DNA of the CDR3: TGTGCCAGCAGTTACTCTGTCCCGGGGAGCTCCTACGAGCAGTACTTC. It is translated as CASSYSVPGSSYEQYF.

V is TRBV6-5 and J is TRBJ2-3, with a tentative D call TRBD2 (6 bases). Trimming stripped 6 bases from V and 0 bases from J, with 13 bases between. Germline CDR1 MNHEY, CDR2 SVGAGI. The CDR3 length is 15 residues. DNA for the CDR3: TGTGCCAGCAGCCTGGGCGGGACTAGCACAGATACGCAGTATTTT. Encoded protein: CASSLGGTSTDTQYF.

V is TRBV3-1 (or the pseudogene TRBV3-2) and J is TRBJ2-7; D is possibly TRBD2 (5 bases). V lost 3 bases, J lost 7 bases, and 13 bases lay in between. CDR3 length equals 13 residues. Germline V lookup: CDR1 LGHDT, CDR2 YNNKEL (reference sequence). CDR3 sequence (DNA): TGTGCCAGCAGCCAGACCTTAGAGGGTGAGCAGTACTTC. Translation gives CASSQTLEGEQYF.

The gene calls are TRBV27 and TRBJ2-7; maybe TRBD1 (6 bases). The V and J ends lost 1 base and 2 bases respectively, with 18 bases between them. There are 17 residues in the CDR3. The germline V gene has CDR1 MNHEY and CDR2 SMNVEV (reference sequence). The DNA for the CDR3 is TGTGCCAGCAGTTTATGCGAACAGGGAACGGCAACCTACGAGCAGTACTTC. The encoded protein is CASSLCEQGTATYEQYF.

The chain links TRBV28 to TRBJ1-4; 9 bases are shared with TRBD1. The J segment lost 10 bases and the V segment lost 6 bases, leaving 12 bases of the junction unmatched. CDR1 and CDR2 from the germline V gene are MDHEN and SYDVKM. The CDR3 is made up of 15 amino acids. CDR3 amino acids: CASRKGQGRLGKLFF. In DNA form, the CDR3 reads TGTGCCAGCAGAAAAGGACAGGGGAGACTTGGAAAACTGTTTTTT.

The gene calls are TRBV10-3 and TRBJ2-7, with 9 bases lining up with TRBD1. CDR1 is ENHRY, CDR2 SYGVKD, per germline. The J segment lost 4 bases and the V segment lost 3 bases, leaving 10 bases of the junction unmatched. The CDR3 is 16 amino acids. CDR3 coding DNA: TGTGCCATCAGTGACTCCCTGGGACAGGGAGGTTACGAGCAGTACTTC. It specifies CAISDSLGQGGYEQYF.

V and J are TRBV7-2 and TRBJ2-2; D might be TRBD1 (6 bases). The CDR3 sequence is 14 residues long. Trimming took off 6 bases at V and 0 bases at J, with 8 bases between the two ends. CDR1 and CDR2 (germline): SGHTA, FQGNSA. The CDR3 region has the DNA TGTGCCAGCAGGGACAGCTCGAACACCGGGGAGCTGTTTTTT. Its protein product is CASRDSSNTGELFF.

This clone has just a few counts. V gene TRBV7-9 combines with J gene TRBJ1-5; 9 bases match TRBD1. In germline, CDR1 is SEHNR, CDR2 FQNEAQ (reference sequence). The CDR3 totals 16 residues. Trimming cost V 3 bases and J 4 bases; bases outside gene matches: 7. The CDR3 sequence is CASSFGGQGGNQPQHF. The CDR3 DNA sequence: TGTGCCAGCAGCTTTGGGGGACAGGGTGGAAATCAGCCCCAGCATTTT.

The chain links TRBV28 to TRBJ1-5; 9 bases fit TRBD1. The germline gives CDR1 MDHEN, CDR2 SYDVKM. The CDR3 extends over 15 amino acids. V lost 7 bases to trimming and J lost 2 bases; unmatched junction nucleotides: 6. The CDR3, as DNA: TGTGCCAGCATCCCTTGGACAGGGGGCAATCAGCCCCAGCATTTT. This encodes CASIPWTGGNQPQHF.

The chain joins TRBV29-1 to TRBJ1-1; D ambiguous. The CDR3 runs 10 residues. Per germline, CDR1 SQVTM and CDR2 ANQGSEA. V lost 6 bases and J lost 8, with 10 bases in between. CDR3 region: CSVRPLEAFF. The CDR3 DNA follows: TGCAGCGTCCGTCCCCTGGAAGCTTTCTTT.

V gene TRBV28 combines with J gene TRBJ1-2; 8 positions match TRBD1. Germline V gene lookup returns CDR1 MDHEN and CDR2 SYDVKM. Unmatched junction bases numbered 15, after V lost 7 bases and J lost 8 bases. The CDR3 is made up of 15 amino acids. CDR3: CASNRMRDRPVGYTF. In DNA form, the CDR3 reads TGTGCCAGCAACCGGATGCGGGACAGGCCCGTCGGCTACACCTTC.

The chain is built from TRBV2 and TRBJ1-5, with D possibly being TRBD1 (5 bases). Germline-derived CDR1 and CDR2 are SNHLY and FYNNEI. Trimming left V 3 bases short and J 2 bases short, with 8 bases between. This CDR3 is built from 14 residues. CDR3 protein: CASSDGGGNQPQHF. In DNA, the CDR3 is TGTGCCAGCAGTGACGGAGGGGGCAATCAGCCCCAGCATTTT.

This clone was seen ten or more times. The genes are TRBV28 and TRBJ1-5; 11 bases fit TRBD1. The CDR3 is 16 amino acids. After removal of 5 bases from V and 3 bases from J, the junction contained 6 bases not matched to a gene. Germline-derived CDR1 and CDR2 are MDHEN and SYDVKM. The CDR3 sequence is CASSTGQGDFNQPQHF. The CDR3 DNA follows: TGTGCCAGCAGTACGGGACAGGGGGACTTCAATCAGCCCCAGCATTTT.

The V gene is TRBV19, the J gene TRBJ2-2; D perhaps matches TRBD1 (6 bases). The CDR3 has 15 residues. V shed 7 bases and J shed 5 bases, with 17 bases lying between them. Germline assignment: CDR1 LNHDA and CDR2 SQIVND (reference sequence). CDR3 bases: TGTGCCAGTATCGCCGGCCAGGGGACGACCGGGGAGCTGTTTTTT. It codes for CASIAGQGTTGELFF. The full variable domain, completed using reference TRBV19 and TRBJ2-2, is DGGITQSPKYLFRKEGQNVTLSCEQNLNHDAMYWYRQDPGQGLRLIYYSQIVNDFQKGDIAEGYSVSREKKESFPLTVTSAQKNPTAFYLCASIAGQGTTGELFFGEGSRLTVL.

The V gene is TRBV30, the J gene TRBJ1-1, with D maybe TRBD1 (5 bases). The CDR3 spans 13 residues. V lost 0 bases, J lost 5 bases, and 10 bases lay in between. Germline CDR1 and CDR2: GTSNPN and SVGIG (reference sequence). The CDR3 DNA reads TGTGCCTGGAGTGTCCGGGGGGGGACTGAAGCTTTCTTT. Protein sequence: CAWSVRGGTEAFF.

In this sample, this clone turned up a few times. V gene TRBV12-5 combines with J gene TRBJ2-2; a weak D match, TRBD2 (5 bases). Germline loops: CDR1 LGHNT, CDR2 FRNRAP. This CDR3 is 19 amino acids long. V dropped 0 bases and J dropped 0 bases, with 17 bases sitting between them. The CDR3 loop reads CASGLVRGSRYSNTGELFF. In nucleotides, the CDR3 is TGTGCTAGTGGTTTGGTACGGGGTAGCAGATACTCGAACACCGGGGAGCTGTTTTTT.

The gene calls are TRBV19 and TRBJ1-5; 7 bases agree with TRBD1. V dropped 4 bases and J dropped 6; count of bases not matched to a gene: 6. Germline V CDR1 and CDR2: LNHDA, SQIVND (reference sequence). The CDR3 length is 14 residues. The CDR3 sequence is CASSSRQGGQPQHF. The CDR3 DNA reads as TGTGCCAGTAGTAGCCGACAGGGCGGTCAGCCCCAGCATTTT.

The V gene is TRBV27, the J gene TRBJ1-3, with D unclear. In germline, CDR1 is MNHEY, CDR2 SMNVEV (reference sequence). This CDR3 is built from 14 residues. Trimming removed 0 bases at V and 2 bases at J, with 5 bases between. The CDR3 spells CASSLSATGNTIYF. CDR3 DNA: TGTGCCAGCAGTTTATCAGCCACTGGAAACACCATATATTTT.

The V call is TRBV6-5, the J call TRBJ1-6; 9 nucleotides match TRBD1. CDR1 is MNHEY and CDR2 is SVGAGI in the germline V gene. V shed 7 bases, J shed 8 bases, and the junction held 3 bases outside the gene matches. This CDR3 has 13 amino acids. CDR3 DNA sequence: TGTGCCAGCACCCGGGACAGGGATTCACCCCTCCACTTT. This sequence encodes CASTRDRDSPLHF.

The rearrangement links TRBV18 to TRBJ1-3, with 9 nucleotides matching TRBD1. Germline CDR1 and CDR2: KGHSH and LQKENI. Trimming cost V 3 bases and J 6 bases; bases outside gene matches: 6. The CDR3 consists of 15 residues. CDR3 DNA: TGTGCCAGCTCACCCCGGGACAGGGTCGAAAACACCATATATTTT. Translated, it gives CASSPRDRVENTIYF.